The clone carrying this TCR beta chain has just a few counts. Its specificity is not known. This sample stems from a study of beta chain features in type 1 diabetes. Study as a whole: In all, approximately 110 million sorted cells from all samples were analyzed.

Germline CDR1 reads SQVTM; CDR2 reads ANQGSEA. The V gene lost 3 bases and the J gene lost 3 bases, with 8 bases spanning the gap. This CDR3 spans 13 amino acids. The entirety of the isolated RNA underwent reverse transcription, so expressed TCRB transcripts were sequenced. Data came from immunoSEQ multiplex PCR; TCRdb stores just in-frame clones and leaves some out. The data hold about 27,000 clones, with approximately 51% observed a single time. Donors underwent one heparinised blood draw, around 120 mL on average. Sorting with CD45RO/CCR7/CD25/CD127/CD95/CD27 yielded naive, central memory, regulatory and stem-like memory CD4+ cells. Study results and caveats: VDJ junctions from type 1 diabetes patients carried fewer insertions and larger deletions. Shortening of TCRB CDR3s, moderate but significant, appeared in all four CD4+ subsets of Type 1 diabetes patients.

Sequencing used Tregs from blood. This clonotype was obtained from a woman between 18 and 30 years old with type 1 diabetes. V usage is TRBV29-1 and J usage is TRBJ1-4; a weak D match, TRBD1 (6 bases). CDR3 DNA sequence: TGCAGCGTTGAGGGACATGCTAATGAAAAACTGTTTTTT. Its protein is CSVEGHANEKLFF.